A selection of T cell receptor beta chains follows, all from one sample in a study of T cell changes during pregnancy in multiple sclerosis. The method was immunoSEQ multiplex PCR; TCRdb's version includes in-frame clones alone and lacks a portion of them. The sample contains roughly 13,000 clones, 93% of which appear only once. The material sequenced was peripheral blood, taken in the second trimester of pregnancy. The receptors were gathered from a female donor in good health, enrolled as a control in a pregnancy study. CDR3s include the opening cysteine and the closing phenylalanine or tryptophan. The order of the fields is CDR3 DNA, CDR3 protein, V gene, clone size, D gene, J gene. A D gene is named only where the DNA matches it firmly. The listing skips clone size in some rows; elsewhere it reads once, few, many or a size class.

TGTGCCAGTAGTAGTTACGGGACAGGCTCGTTGAACACTGAAGCTTTCTTT	CASSSYGTGSLNTEAFF	TRBV19	NA	TRBD1	TRBJ1-1
TGTGCCAGCAGTTACAGGTCAGGCCCTGAAGCTTTCTTT	CASSYRSGPEAFF	TRBV6-5	few	NA	TRBJ1-1
TGCGCCAGCAGCCAAGAGGCAGGGAGGGGCTACACCTTC	CASSQEAGRGYTF	TRBV4-3	NA	NA	TRBJ1-2
TGTGCCAGCAAATTGCAGGCGCCCATGAACACTGAAGCTTTCTTT	CASKLQAPMNTEAFF	TRBV2	NA	NA	TRBJ1-1
TGTGCCAGCAGCCAAGGGGGGGATCACTACGAGCAGTACTTC	CASSQGGDHYEQYF	TRBV7-9	NA	NA	TRBJ2-7
TGTGCCAGCTCCCCGGTAACTACTAACGAGCAGTACTTC	CASSPVTTNEQYF	TRBV18	NA	NA	TRBJ2-7
TGTGCCAGCAGTAAATTTGGACAGAGATATAGCAATCAGCCCCAGCATTTT	CASSKFGQRYSNQPQHF	TRBV2	NA	NA	TRBJ1-5
TGTGCCAGCAGTCCCACATCGGGGAGCAATCAGCCCCAGCATTTT	CASSPTSGSNQPQHF	TRBV6-6	NA	NA	TRBJ1-5
TGTGCCAGCAGTGGTGGGACAGGGAACCCCTACGAGCAGTACTTC	CASSGGTGNPYEQYF	TRBV25-1	NA	TRBD1	TRBJ2-7
TGTGCCAGCAGCCTCTCAGGGTACGAGCAGTACTTC	CASSLSGYEQYF	TRBV7-9	NA	NA	TRBJ2-7
TGTGCCAGCAGCTTACAACAGGTTGAAGCTTTCTTT	CASSLQQVEAFF	TRBV7-2	NA	NA	TRBJ1-1
TGTGCCAGCAGCTCCGCTGAGACAACGACCTACGAGCAGTACTTC	CASSSAETTTYEQYF	TRBV13	NA	NA	TRBJ2-7
TGTGCCAGCAAGCAGCGGGGGGGCGGCTCCTACAATGAGCAGTTCTTC	CASKQRGGGSYNEQFF	TRBV7-2	NA	TRBD2	TRBJ2-1
TGTGCCAGCAGTCCGGGGGGATCCTACGAGCAGTACTTC	CASSPGGSYEQYF	TRBV7-9	NA	TRBD2	TRBJ2-7
TGTGCCAGCAGGTACGGGACAGCTTATGGCTACACCTTC	CASRYGTAYGYTF	TRBV27	NA	TRBD1	TRBJ1-2
TGTGCCAGCAGTTCAGGAGGATCCACTGAAGCTTTCTTT	CASSSGGSTEAFF	TRBV6-5	few	NA	TRBJ1-1
TGCGCCAGCAGCCAAGATAATTACGGGGCAGGGGTTAATGAAAAACTGTTTTTT	CASSQDNYGAGVNEKLFF	TRBV4-3	NA	NA	TRBJ1-4
TGTGCCAGCAGCTTAAGAGAGTATGAGACCCAGTACTTC	CASSLREYETQYF	TRBV7-2	NA	NA	TRBJ2-5
TGTGCCAGCAGCTTAGGATTCGGCACCGGGGAGCTGTTTTTT	CASSLGFGTGELFF	TRBV11-2	NA	NA	TRBJ2-2
TGTGCCAGCAGTTTTCTCACTAGCGGGAGACTGAATGAGCAGTTCTTC	CASSFLTSGRLNEQFF	TRBV28	NA	TRBD2	TRBJ2-1
TGCGCCAGCAGCCACCGCTCGGGTAGCCGCCGGAACACTGAAGCTTTCTTT	CASSHRSGSRRNTEAFF	TRBV4-1	NA	NA	TRBJ1-1
TGTGCCAGCTCATTCTACGTGAACACCGGGGAGCTGTTTTTT	CASSFYVNTGELFF	TRBV28	NA	NA	TRBJ2-2
TGTGCCAGCAGTCTCAGGACACTTTTATTTTCTGGGGCCAACGTCCTGACTTTC	CASSLRTLLFSGANVLTF	TRBV7-8	NA	NA	TRBJ2-6
TGTGCCAGCAGCTTAGATGGGGGCGGTGGCTACACCTTC	CASSLDGGGGYTF	TRBV7-9	NA	NA	TRBJ1-2
TGTGCCAGCAAAAGTAACATAAAGAACACCGGGGAGCTGTTTTTT	CASKSNIKNTGELFF	TRBV7-9	NA	NA	TRBJ2-2
TGCAGCGCGTCCCGAGGGTCATCTAACACCGGGGAGCTGTTTTTT	CSASRGSSNTGELFF	TRBV29-1	NA	NA	TRBJ2-2
TGCGCCAGCAGCCAAGATCGCACAGGGGGCTATGGCTACACCTTC	CASSQDRTGGYGYTF	TRBV4-1	NA	TRBD1	TRBJ1-2
TGCGCCAGCAGCCAAGATGGGTCGGGGAGCGGCTACACCTTC	CASSQDGSGSGYTF	TRBV4-3	NA	NA	TRBJ1-2
TGTGCCAGCAGTTTAACAAGCGGGCTATACGAGCAGTACTTC	CASSLTSGLYEQYF	TRBV27	NA	NA	TRBJ2-7
TGTGCCAGCTCACAACAGGGGAATGAGCAGTTCTTC	CASSQQGNEQFF	TRBV18	NA	TRBD1	TRBJ2-1
TGTGCCAGCAGTTACTCAACAGGGGACCCCTCCTACGAGCAGTACTTC	CASSYSTGDPSYEQYF	TRBV6-6	NA	TRBD1	TRBJ2-7
TGTGCCAGCAGCGGAAGGACTAGCGTAGAGACCCAGTACTTC	CASSGRTSVETQYF	TRBV7-2	NA	TRBD2	TRBJ2-5
TGTGCCAGCAGCGTCGGTTCGAGTAATGAGCAGTTCTTC	CASSVGSSNEQFF	TRBV9	NA	NA	TRBJ2-1
TGCGCCAGCAGTGTTACTAGAACCTACAATGAGCAGTTCTTC	CASSVTRTYNEQFF	TRBV10-2	NA	NA	TRBJ2-1
TGTGCCAGCAGTTTATTCTCCGGGACAGGGGACAATGAGCAGTTCTTC	CASSLFSGTGDNEQFF	TRBV28	NA	TRBD1	TRBJ2-1
TGTGCCAGCAGCTGGACCGGGACAGCCCATGGCTACACCTTC	CASSWTGTAHGYTF	TRBV7-2	NA	TRBD1	TRBJ1-2
TGTGCCAGCAGCTTAAAGGGTCGGCAGGAGAAACGGGGCGGGGAGCTGTTTTTT	CASSLKGRQEKRGGELFF	TRBV7-3	NA	NA	TRBJ2-2
TGCGCCAGCAGCCTAAGCGGGCCCCCTAGCACAGATACGCAGTATTTT	CASSLSGPPSTDTQYF	TRBV4-3	NA	NA	TRBJ2-3
TGTGCCAGCAGTTCATGGGGAGGGGGAGGCACTGAAGCTTTCTTT	CASSSWGGGGTEAFF	TRBV27	NA	NA	TRBJ1-1
TGTGCCACCAGCAGAGATTTGCGCGGAGACTATGGCTACACCTTC	CATSRDLRGDYGYTF	TRBV15	NA	NA	TRBJ1-2
TGTGCCAGCAGCCCGAGGGGGATTAATGAAAAACTGTTTTTT	CASSPRGINEKLFF	TRBV27	NA	NA	TRBJ1-4
TGTGCCATCAGTGAAGAACTAGATAGCGAGCAGTTCTTC	CAISEELDSEQFF	TRBV10-3	NA	NA	TRBJ2-1
TGCGCCAGCAGTGTGGCTCCTTCACAGTCCGAACAGCCCCAGCATTTT	CASSVAPSQSEQPQHF	TRBV10-1	once	NA	TRBJ1-5
TGTGCCAGTAGGGCCGATGGGCCCCGCAATCAGCCCCAGCATTTT	CASRADGPRNQPQHF	TRBV19	NA	NA	TRBJ1-5
TGTGCCAGCAGTCTCAACGGGGGGATTAACGGGGAGCTGTTTTTT	CASSLNGGINGELFF	TRBV28	NA	TRBD2	TRBJ2-2
TGTGCCAGCAGTTCTCCAGACAGGAACTATGGCTACACCTTC	CASSSPDRNYGYTF	TRBV5-6	NA	NA	TRBJ1-2
TGTGCCAGTAGCCCTGACAGGAACACCGGGGAGCTGTTTTTT	CASSPDRNTGELFF	TRBV19	NA	NA	TRBJ2-2
TGTGCCAGCAGTTTAGGCCTACTTGATTACAATGAGCGGCAGTTCTTC	CASSLGLLDYNERQFF	TRBV27	NA	NA	TRBJ2-1